This passage covers 14 T cell receptor beta chains from one sample sequenced in a study of blood T cell repertoires in COVID-19. Only in-frame clones appear in the TCRdb table, and some are missing; sequencing was by immunoSEQ multiplex PCR. This sample has fewer than 80,000 clones; around nine tenths occur once, and the top ten carry about a fifth. The sequenced material came from peripheral blood. These receptors were taken from a woman aged 45-65 years with active or convalescent COVID-19.

V and J are TRBV7-2 and TRBJ2-1; 11 bases align to TRBD2. CDR1 is SGHTA, CDR2 FQGNSA, per germline. V lost 5 bases and J lost 8; bases outside the gene matches: 5. CDR3 length: 14 residues. CDR3 bases: TGTGCCAGCAGCCTTGGACTAGCGGGCTATGAGCAGTTCTTC. It codes for CASSLGLAGYEQFF.

The V call is TRBV29-1, the J call TRBJ2-7, with 9 bases fitting TRBD2. Trimming cost V 6 bases and J 6 bases; bases outside gene matches: 12. CDR3 length equals 14 residues. Germline V CDR1 and CDR2: SQVTM, ANQGSEA. CDR3 residues: CSVGVVAGVGEQYF. The CDR3 coding sequence is TGCAGCGTGGGTGTAGTAGCGGGAGTGGGCGAGCAGTACTTC.

The CDR3 protein is CASSYSREGYEQYF. The DNA of the CDR3 is TGTGCCAGCAGTTACTCGCGGGAGGGCTACGAGCAGTACTTC. This rearrangement joins TRBV6-6 to TRBJ2-7; 9 bases agree with TRBD2. The V gene's germline CDR1 is MNHNY and CDR2 SVGAGI (reference sequence). The CDR3 totals 14 residues. The J segment lost 3 bases and the V segment lost 0 bases, leaving 0 bases of the junction unmatched.

The rearrangement links TRBV6-1 to TRBJ2-7, with a tentative D call TRBD1 (6 bases). The CDR3 covers 17 residues. Germline values: CDR1 MNHNS, CDR2 SASEGT. Trimming shortened V by 0 bases and J by 5 bases, and 20 bases separated the two germline ends. The CDR3 protein is CASSEAYLGASGDEQYF. Written as DNA, the CDR3 is TGTGCCAGCAGTGAAGCGTATTTGGGGGCTAGTGGCGACGAGCAGTACTTC.

This clone was picked up one time. V usage is TRBV6-6 and J usage is TRBJ2-3; 7 nucleotides match TRBD2. V lost 4 bases, J lost 0 bases, and 7 bases stayed unmatched. CDR3 length: 16 amino acids. Looked up from germline, CDR1 is MNHNY and CDR2 is SVGAGI (reference sequence). CDR3 loop: CASSSIAGASTDTQYF. CDR3 DNA sequence: TGTGCCAGCAGTTCGATAGCGGGCGCAAGCACAGATACGCAGTATTTT.

The chain carries TRBV3-1 (or the pseudogene TRBV3-2) and TRBJ2-1; D remains unclear. With 1 base removed from V and 9 bases from J, the gap between germline ends came to 10 bases. This CDR3 is 13 amino acids long. Looked up from germline, CDR1 is LGHDT and CDR2 is YNNKEL (reference sequence). The CDR3 DNA sequence: TGTGCCAGCAGCCAAGGACTCGCAGCTGAGCAGTTCTTC. Amino acid sequence: CASSQGLAAEQFF.

The chain carries TRBV6-2 or TRBV6-3 and TRBJ2-3, with D maybe TRBD1 (5 bases). Deletions cut 5 bases from V and 4 bases from J, with 16 bases between. Germline assignment: CDR1 MNHEY and CDR2 SVGEGT. The CDR3 sequence is 15 residues long. CDR3 sequence reads: CASSKGLTRPDTQYF. DNA of the CDR3: TGTGCCAGCAGTAAGGGGCTCACCCGCCCAGATACGCAGTATTTT.

CDR3 DNA sequence: TGTGCCAGCAGCCCGGACAGGGTCACTGAAGCTTTCTTT. Protein sequence: CASSPDRVTEAFF. The J gene is TRBJ1-1, the V gene TRBV2; 8 positions agree with TRBD1. Germline V gene sequence: CDR1 SNHLY, CDR2 FYNNEI. The CDR3 sequence is 13 residues long. The trim removed 6 bases at V and 4 bases at J, leaving 4 bases unmatched.

The V gene is TRBV2, the J gene TRBJ1-2; D call uncertain. CDR3 length equals 15 residues. Per the germline V gene, CDR1 is SNHLY and CDR2 is FYNNEI. Between the trimmed V and J ends, which lost 9 bases and 1 base, there was a span of 18 bases. The CDR3 region is CARTREAVLNYGYTF. Here the CDR3 DNA reads TGTGCCAGGACCCGAGAGGCAGTCCTTAACTATGGCTACACCTTC.

This rearrangement joins TRBV18 to TRBJ2-7, with D perhaps TRBD1 (6 bases). The CDR3 has 16 amino acids. Trimming cost V 1 base and J 2 bases, with 15 bases left between them. Germline V gene lookup returns CDR1 KGHSH and CDR2 LQKENI. The CDR3 here is CASSPLTRGGTYEQYF. The CDR3 nucleotides are TGTGCCAGCTCACCACTTACTAGAGGGGGAACCTACGAGCAGTACTTC.

V and J are TRBV10-3 and TRBJ2-7; D gene uncertain. Germline V gives CDR1 ENHRY, CDR2 SYGVKD. This CDR3 is built from 16 residues. V lost 0 bases, J lost 0 bases, and 12 bases lay in between. The CDR3 reads CAISESRLVGSYEQYF. In nucleotides, the CDR3 is TGTGCCATCAGTGAGTCGCGGCTAGTCGGCTCCTACGAGCAGTACTTC.

The chain recombines TRBV7-3 with TRBJ2-1; 11 positions match TRBD1. Trimming at V came to 5 bases and at J to 2 bases, leaving 2 bases not matched to a gene. Per the germline V gene, CDR1 is SGHTA and CDR2 is FQGTGA. The CDR3 has 15 residues. This chain's CDR3 is CASSVGQGAYNEQFF. The CDR3 coding sequence is TGTGCCAGCAGCGTGGGACAGGGGGCCTACAATGAGCAGTTCTTC.

This chain links TRBV27 with TRBJ1-6; 12 nucleotides agree with TRBD1. After removal of 6 bases from V and 3 bases from J, the junction contained 12 bases not matched to a gene. This CDR3 comprises 19 residues. Germline V CDR1 and CDR2: MNHEY, SMNVEV (reference sequence). The CDR3 protein is CASSQNRDRGRNYNSPLHF. CDR3 in DNA: TGTGCCAGCAGCCAAAATCGGGACAGGGGGCGAAACTATAATTCACCCCTCCACTTT.

The chain employs TRBV7-6 and TRBJ1-5; D remains ambiguous. V was cut by 4 bases and J by 4 bases, with 5 bases left in between. CDR1 is SGHVS, CDR2 FNYEAQ, per germline. This CDR3 contains 12 residues. In DNA, the CDR3 is TGTGCCAGCAGCTCACAAAATCAGCCCCAGCATTTT. Encoded protein: CASSSQNQPQHF.